These 27 T cell receptor beta chains were sequenced from one sample in a study of vaccination effects on CD4 cells after COVID-19 (dated by TCRdb to between 2022 and 2023). For these TCRs, the target antigens are not known. Libraries were made using the immunoSEQ multiplex PCR assay. The table was pulled from immuneACCESS by TCRdb, which kept in-frame rearrangements only. Such tables lose some clones; where checked, under half of the loss comes from unresolved V genes, and the rest has no known cause. This sample is represented by 70,000 or so clones; under 85% of them were singletons. Jointly, the top ten make up roughly 2.9% of the sample. In the ViraFEST assay, PBMC were stimulated with viral peptide pools, and antigen-specific CD4+ T cell clonotypes were then identified by expansion using TCR sequencing. After around eleven days of culture, CD4+ T cells were isolated with the EasySep CD4+ T cell isolation kit. None of the healthy vaccine recipients had a prior SARS-CoV-2 infection, which was confirmed by nucleocapsid antibody tests that came back negative both before and after vaccination.

Source: CD4+ T cells from PBMCs cultured with HCoV-NL63 spike peptides, taken before COVID-19 vaccination. What the cell subset or site label conveys for this sample: HCoV-NL63 spike overlapping peptide pool stimulation. All receptors derive from a human donor who received a COVID-19 vaccine.

This chain connects TRBV28 to TRBJ1-6; D is unresolved. The V end was cut by 2 bases, the J end by 4 bases, with 9 bases between. The CDR3 extends over 15 amino acids. Germline values: CDR1 MDHEN, CDR2 SYDVKM. For the CDR3, the DNA is TGTGCCAGCAGTTTAGACGGGTGGTATAATTCACCCCTCCACTTT. Protein sequence: CASSLDGWYNSPLHF. The full variable domain, rest sourced from reference TRBV28 and TRBJ1-6, is DVKVTQSSRYLVKRTGEKVFLECVQDMDHENMFWYRQDPGLGLRLIYFSYDVKMKEKGDIPEGYSVSREKKERFSLILESASTNQTSMYLCASSLDGWYNSPLHFGNGTRLTVT.

The V gene is TRBV6-6, the J gene TRBJ2-2, with TRBD1 identical over 10 bases. The CDR3 spans 16 residues. Per germline, CDR1 MNHNY and CDR2 SVGAGI (reference sequence). With V trimmed by 1 base and J by 7 bases, 6 bases remained unmatched. DNA for the CDR3: TGTGCCAGCAGTTACTTCGACAGGGGGCGCGGCGGGGAGCTGTTTTTT. It translates to CASSYFDRGRGGELFF.

The genes are TRBV7-2 and TRBJ2-2; D remains ambiguous. Deletions cut 5 bases from V and 3 bases from J, with 13 bases between. Germline values: CDR1 SGHTA, CDR2 FQGNSA. CDR3 length equals 15 residues. The DNA for the CDR3 is TGTGCCAGCAGCGTGCCAAGGCCCCACACCGGGGAGCTGTTTTTT. This translates into CASSVPRPHTGELFF.

This clone was picked up a small number of times. V usage is TRBV2 and J usage is TRBJ1-3; the D is unclear. V lost 8 bases to trimming and J lost 4 bases, with 12 bases between them. CDR1 is SNHLY, CDR2 FYNNEI, per germline. The CDR3 totals 13 residues. CDR3 region: CASLILPGNTIYF. The CDR3 DNA sequence: TGTGCCAGCCTAATACTTCCGGGAAACACCATATATTTT.

This chain connects TRBV6-5 to TRBJ2-7; the D gene is possibly TRBD1 (7 bases). The CDR3 length is 13 residues. CDR1 and CDR2 (germline): MNHEY, SVGAGI. V gave up 4 bases and J gave up 4 bases, with 11 bases separating them. The CDR3 reads CASSLTGTYEQYV. The CDR3 nucleotides are TGTGCCAGCAGTTTGACAGGGACTTACGAGCAGTACGTC.

For the CDR3, the DNA is TGTGCCAGTAGTATTGGTTGGGGTCCCCGGGCGAACACCGGGGAGCTGTTTTTT. The encoded protein is CASSIGWGPRANTGELFF. The V gene is TRBV19, the J gene TRBJ2-2; D unclear. CDR3 length: 18 amino acids. V was trimmed by 3 bases and J by 0 bases, leaving 17 bases between them. Germline values: CDR1 LNHDA, CDR2 SQIVND (reference sequence). The full variable domain, rest sourced from reference TRBV19 and TRBJ2-2, is DGGITQSPKYLFRKEGQNVTLSCEQNLNHDAMYWYRQDPGQGLRLIYYSQIVNDFQKGDIAEGYSVSREKKESFPLTVTSAQKNPTAFYLCASSIGWGPRANTGELFFGEGSRLTVL.

The DNA for the CDR3 is TGTGCCAGCAGCTTAACCGGACAGGGGGTCTACGAGCAGTACGTC. Translated, it gives CASSLTGQGVYEQYV. This chain uses TRBV11-2 with TRBJ2-7; TRBD1 aligns across 10 bases. The CDR3 is made up of 15 amino acids. The V and J ends lost 2 bases and 3 bases, in that order; junction bases with no gene match: 4. In germline, CDR1 is SGHAT, CDR2 FQNNGV.

The CDR3 spells CASSSKTSGVLYF. In nucleotides, the CDR3 is TGTGCCAGCAGCTCCAAGACTAGCGGGGTGCTGTACTTC. V and J are TRBV3-1 (or the pseudogene TRBV3-2) and TRBJ2-5, with TRBD2 matching over 11 bases. The CDR3 is 13 residues long. Germline CDR1 is LGHDT and CDR2 is YNNKEL (reference sequence). V dropped 5 bases and J dropped 13; count of bases not matched to a gene: 9.

The chain uses TRBV18 and TRBJ1-5; possible D gene TRBD1, 6 bases. V shed 2 bases and J shed 1 base, with 9 bases lying between them. This CDR3 spans 15 amino acids. Looked up from germline, CDR1 is KGHSH and CDR2 is LQKENI. CDR3 in DNA: TGTGCCAGCTCACCAGGCGGACAGAGCAATCAGCCCCAGCATTTT. It translates to CASSPGGQSNQPQHF.

The CDR3 loop reads CASSLVSTGEVETQYF. DNA of the CDR3: TGTGCCAGCAGCTTAGTATCAACAGGGGAGGTGGAGACCCAGTACTTC. J is TRBJ2-5 and V is TRBV7-9; weak D call: TRBD1 (7 bases). CDR1 and CDR2 from the germline V gene are SEHNR and FQNEAQ (reference sequence). With 1 base removed from V and 5 bases from J, the gap between germline ends came to 17 bases. There are 16 residues in the CDR3.

The genes are TRBV24-1 and TRBJ2-5; D unclear. The CDR3 extends over 15 amino acids. CDR1 KGHDR and CDR2 SFDVKD come from the germline V gene. Trimming removed 2 bases from V and 9 bases from J, with 18 bases in between. This CDR3 reads CATSDSTHARVAQYF. CDR3 coding DNA: TGTGCCACCAGTGATTCAACACATGCCCGAGTGGCCCAGTACTTC.

This chain joins TRBV21-1 and TRBJ2-5; the DNA was not compared with TRBD1, the D call given in the table. TRBV21-1 is shown as a pseudogene. The CDR3 has 16 residues. The CDR3 is CASSAKNRVLLETQYF. CDR3 nucleotide sequence: TGTGCCAGCAGCGCGAAGAACAGGGTTTTATTGGAGACCCAGTACTTC.

V gene TRBV9 combines with J gene TRBJ1-3; D is undetermined. Germline V CDR1 and CDR2: SGDLS, YYNGEE. The ends were cut back, 4 bases at V and 0 bases at J, with 8 bases in the middle. The CDR3 has 14 amino acids. The CDR3 reads CASSPQVSGNTIYF. For the CDR3, the DNA is TGTGCCAGCAGCCCCCAGGTCTCTGGAAACACCATATATTTT.

This rearrangement joins TRBV14 to TRBJ2-7; TRBD2 matches at 7 bases. In germline, CDR1 is SGHDN, CDR2 FVKESK. The CDR3 contains 16 residues. J was trimmed by 7 bases and V by 2 bases; bases with no gene match: 14. For the CDR3, the DNA is TGTGCCAGCAGCCAATTCAAGCAGCGGGGTAGGAGGGAGCAGTACGTC. The encoded protein is CASSQFKQRGRREQYV.

This clone occurred a few times. The chain is built from TRBV6-5 and TRBJ2-1, with 7 nucleotides matching TRBD1. CDR3 size: 15 residues. CDR1 and CDR2 (germline): MNHEY, SVGAGI. V gave up 4 bases and J gave up 5 bases; unmatched junction bases: 8. The DNA for the CDR3 is TGTGCCAGCAGTTCCGGACAGGCGCCAAACAATGAGCAGTTCTTC. As protein: CASSSGQAPNNEQFF.

This clone was observed once. This chain links TRBV7-2 with TRBJ2-7; 7 nucleotides agree with TRBD1. This CDR3 has 17 residues. Germline V CDR1 and CDR2: SGHTA, FQGNSA. J lost 3 bases, V lost 5 bases, and 16 bases had no gene match. The CDR3 DNA sequence: TGTGCCAGCAGCCTAGGGGGTACGGCAGGGGGAATCTACGAGCAGTACGTC. It codes for CASSLGGTAGGIYEQYV.

The chain has TRBV2 and TRBJ1-4; tentatively, D is TRBD1 (6 bases). The CDR3 runs 13 residues. The germline gives CDR1 SNHLY, CDR2 FYNNEI. Trimming pared 6 bases from V and 3 bases from J, leaving 8 bases between. The CDR3, as DNA: TGTGCCAGCAGGCAGGGGCCTAATGAAAAACTGTTTTTT. Its translation: CASRQGPNEKLFF.

This chain joins TRBV5-4 and TRBJ2-5; D gene ambiguous. The CDR3 is 11 amino acids. Germline values: CDR1 SGHNT, CDR2 YYREEE (reference sequence). The V and J ends lost 5 bases and 2 bases respectively, with 4 bases between them. The CDR3 coding sequence is TGTGCCAGCAGTAGTCAAGAGACCCAGTACTTC. Residues: CASSSQETQYF. Full variable domain (rest looked up from reference TRBV5-4 and TRBJ2-5): ETGVTQSPTHLIKTRGQQVTLRCSSQSGHNTVSWYQQALGQGPQFIFQYYREEENGRGNFPPRFSGLQFPNYSSELNVNALELDDSALYLCASSSQETQYFGPGTRLLVL.

The chain combines TRBV5-4 with TRBJ2-5; 8 nucleotides agree with TRBD1. Losses at the gene ends were 4 bases for V and 1 base for J; bases not matched to a gene: 3. The CDR3 extends over 14 amino acids. Germline assignment: CDR1 SGHNT and CDR2 YYREEE (reference sequence). CDR3 protein: CASSLQGVQETQYF. The CDR3 DNA reads TGTGCCAGCAGCCTACAGGGGGTCCAAGAGACCCAGTACTTC.

This clone was picked up a small number of times. The rearrangement links TRBV5-1 to TRBJ2-5; 9 bases map to TRBD2. Germline V gene lookup returns CDR1 SGHRS and CDR2 YFSETQ. J gave up 13 bases and V 0 bases, and 4 bases lay outside the gene matches. CDR3 length: 12 amino acids. The CDR3 loop is CASSLDLAGMYF. In nucleotides, the CDR3 is TGCGCCAGCAGCTTGGATCTAGCGGGGATGTACTTC.

The rearrangement links TRBV28 to TRBJ2-3; possible D gene TRBD2, 7 bases. V gave up 4 bases and J gave up 3 bases, with 17 bases separating them. The CDR3 runs to 16 residues. CDR1 is MDHEN and CDR2 is SYDVKM in the germline V gene. The CDR3 bases are TGTGCCAGCAGTTCATGGGGGGGGCCAGCTACAGATACGCAGTATTTT. Its translation is CASSSWGGPATDTQYF.

The chain is built from TRBV28 and TRBJ1-1; TRBD1 is a possible D gene (5 bases). Germline values: CDR1 MDHEN, CDR2 SYDVKM. CDR3 length: 17 amino acids. Trimming removed 5 bases from V and 6 bases from J, with 25 bases in between. The CDR3 sequence is CASSPLWGSPPTPEAFF. In nucleotides, the CDR3 is TGTGCCAGCAGTCCGCTATGGGGGTCACCCCCCACCCCTGAAGCTTTCTTT.

This clone was seen a few times. The chain is built from TRBV2 and TRBJ1-5; 7 bases agree with TRBD1. Germline trimming cut 9 bases from V and 6 bases from J; bases unmatched to any gene: 8. Per germline, CDR1 SNHLY and CDR2 FYNNEI. The CDR3 sequence is 13 residues long. In DNA, the CDR3 is TGTGCCAGTCAAACAGGGGTCTTTCAGCCCCAGCATTTT. This codes for CASQTGVFQPQHF.

The genes are TRBV10-3 and TRBJ2-7; TRBD2 is a possible D gene (7 bases). In germline, CDR1 is ENHRY, CDR2 SYGVKD. Deletions cut 8 bases from V and 0 bases from J, with 14 bases between. The CDR3 has 14 residues. In nucleotides, the CDR3 is TGTGCCATCTGGGGGGGGGCCCCCTCCTACGAGCAGTACGTC. This gives the protein CAIWGGAPSYEQYV.

The chain couples TRBV4-1 to TRBJ2-3; the D gene is possibly TRBD1 (6 bases). The CDR3 totals 16 residues. Trimming stripped 4 bases from V and 1 base from J, with 15 bases between. Germline assignment: CDR1 MGHRA and CDR2 YSYEKL. CDR3 amino acids: CASSRQGAGGTDTQYF. CDR3 DNA: TGCGCCAGCAGCCGACAAGGGGCAGGGGGCACAGATACGCAGTATTTT.

V gene TRBV28 combines with J gene TRBJ2-5; D unclear. Trimming took off 8 bases at V and 0 bases at J, with 13 bases between the two ends. Per the germline V gene, CDR1 is MDHEN and CDR2 is SYDVKM. The CDR3 is made up of 14 amino acids. CDR3 in DNA: TGTGCCAGCCGAAGTTTCACGTACCAAGAGACCCAGTACTTC. Translating gives CASRSFTYQETQYF.

J is TRBJ1-1 and V is TRBV6-1; D gene uncertain. Deletions cut 3 bases from V and 4 bases from J, with 6 bases between. Per the germline V gene, CDR1 is MNHNS and CDR2 is SASEGT. This CDR3 spans 12 amino acids. CDR3 residues: CASSDPITEAFF. The CDR3 region has the DNA TGTGCCAGCAGTGATCCGATCACTGAAGCTTTCTTT.